These 11 T cell receptor beta chains came from one sample sequenced in a study of CXCR3-negative and CXCR3-positive naive CD8 T cells. UMI-tagged TRB cDNA libraries were built via 5' RACE. TCRdb re-analyzed the 5' RACE reads; it lists each CDR3 protein once, without DNA. The listing records about 120,000 distinct CDR3 sequences. Sequences were obtained from naive CXCR3- CD8+ T cells from blood. Regarding subset: CD45RO-CCR7+CD27+CD95- naive CD8+ T cells lacking CXCR3 (TNR3-). These receptors were obtained from a human donor in good health. Some clones in this sample may be carry-over from other donors' samples.

The CDR3 spells CASSRDLNTEAFF. The chain has TRBV4-2 and TRBJ1-1. The CDR3 consists of 13 residues. The germline CDR1 and CDR2 sequences are LGHNA and YNFKEQ.

The chain couples TRBV7-9 to TRBJ2-7; TCRdb's D gene call, TRBD1, goes unchecked for lack of DNA. Germline loops: CDR1 SEHNR, CDR2 FQNEAQ (reference sequence). The CDR3 has 15 residues. The CDR3 region is CASSLGPGVSYEQYF.

The chain couples TRBV28 to TRBJ1-2; TCRdb reports TRBD1, a call that lacks DNA to check it against. The germline gives CDR1 MDHEN, CDR2 SYDVKM. The CDR3 covers 15 residues. The CDR3: CASSYPREVDYGYTF.

The chain carries TRBV10-3 and TRBJ2-7. Germline CDR1 and CDR2: ENHRY and SYGVKD. CDR3 size: 12 residues. The CDR3: CAISELSYEQYF.

The rearrangement joins TRBV29-1 to TRBJ2-1; the TCRdb D gene call, TRBD1, has no DNA to confirm it. Germline V lookup: CDR1 SQVTM, CDR2 ANQGSEA. The CDR3 sequence is 13 residues long. CDR3 sequence: CSPVLGTYNEQFF.

This sequence joins TRBV9 and TRBJ2-3; checking the TCRdb D call of TRBD1 is not possible without DNA. This CDR3 region has 16 residues. Germline V lookup: CDR1 SGDLS, CDR2 YYNGEE. CDR3 protein: CASSEPPGLGLYTQYF.

The J gene is TRBJ2-4, the V gene TRBV13; TCRdb calls TRBD1, which cannot be checked without DNA. This CDR3 is built from 15 residues. The germline V gene encodes CDR1 PRHDT and CDR2 FYEKMQ (reference sequence). CDR3 protein: CASSYRAWGKNIQYF. Complete variable domain (other parts from reference TRBV13 and TRBJ2-4): AAGVIQSPRHLIKEKRETATLKCYPIPRHDTVYWYQQGPGQDPQFLISFYEKMQSDKGSIPDRFSAQQFSDYHSELNMSSLELGDSALYFCASSYRAWGKNIQYFGAGTRLSVL.

V and J are TRBV6-5 and TRBJ1-1; TCRdb reports TRBD1, a call that lacks DNA to check it against. This CDR3 region has 12 residues. The germline gives CDR1 MNHEY, CDR2 SVGAGI. This CDR3 is CATSTGDTEAFF.

The chain links TRBV20-1 to TRBJ2-7; the D call of TRBD2 rests on TCRdb alone, since no DNA is present to check it. The CDR3 spans 14 residues. CDR1 is DFQATT and CDR2 is SNEGSKA in the germline V gene (reference sequence). The CDR3 reads CSASAASGGYEQYF.

The genes are TRBV5-4 and TRBJ2-1. The CDR3 runs to 13 residues. CDR1 SGHNT and CDR2 YYREEE come from the germline V gene (reference sequence). CDR3 in amino acids: CASSGRDLREQFF.

The chain recombines TRBV29-1 with TRBJ2-7. This CDR3 is 11 amino acids long. CDR1 is SQVTM, CDR2 ANQGSEA, per germline. CDR3 sequence reads: CSVESSYEQYF.